This T cell receptor beta chain appears in the sequencing data of a study of blood T cell repertoires in COVID-19. The wider study: COVID-19 samples, acute and convalescent, were from the United States, Italy and Spain. T cells, B-cell-depleted T cells, or PBMCs provided the cDNA or gDNA that served as material.

The data were produced by immunoSEQ multiplex PCR, yet TCRdb's version contains in-frame clones alone and is incomplete. The table includes hundreds of thousands of clones, about 89% detected once. Germline V gene lookup returns CDR1 SQVTM and CDR2 ANQGSEA. The CDR3 length is 11 residues. Trimming shortened V by 6 bases and J by 1 base, and 6 bases separated the two germline ends. The Seattle patients, enrolled during active infection, were followed longitudinally. The material sequenced was peripheral blood. The clonotype comes from a woman in her thirties with COVID-19, enrolled during active disease. The V and J genes are TRBV29-1 and TRBJ1-2; D might be TRBD1 (5 bases). The CDR3 DNA follows: TGCAGCGTGACAGATAACTATGGCTACACCTTC. As protein: CSVTDNYGYTF.